This T cell receptor (beta chain) was sequenced during a study of blood T cell repertoires in COVID-19. Looking at the study overall: Samples of COVID-19 (acute and convalescent) were obtained from the United States, Italy and Spain. T cells, B-cell-depleted T cells, or PBMCs provided the cDNA or gDNA that served as material.

Authors' processing steps: Quantification of nucleated cells was approximated via reference gene primer amplification. Assay: immunoSEQ multiplex PCR; the TCRdb copy retains only in-frame clones and omits some. The D gene and trimming were derived from the DNA, and the V and J assignments and clone size from that table. The repertoire holds roughly 30,000 clones, with roughly 84% as singletons. The CDR3 sequence is 12 residues long. V lost 6 bases and J lost 3, with 5 bases in between. Germline V gene data show CDR1 as MNHEY and CDR2 as SVGAGI. The source is a human donor in a cohort sampled during active COVID-19. The chain combines TRBV6-5 with TRBJ1-4; no definite D call. The sequenced material came from peripheral blood. This CDR3 reads CASRRSNEKLFF. The CDR3, as DNA: TGTGCCAGCAGGAGGTCTAATGAAAAACTGTTTTTT.